A few counts support the clone carrying this TCR beta chain. Antigen: not known. This sample is part of a study of molecular identifiers for immune sequencing clone quantification. Findings and caveats of the study: Identical TCR molecules can share a barcode, and this sharing could underestimate highly expanded clone sizes.

Trimming took 6 bases from V and 3 from J, leaving 20 bases between them. Germline CDR1 is SGHTA and CDR2 is FQGTGA. The CDR3 spans 17 residues. The authors built bulk TCR libraries by previously described methods with listed TCR primers. TCRdb independently ran MiXCR on the PCR reads; one entry per CDR3 protein. Among approximately 670,000 distinct CDR3 sequences listed, 20% were seen once. This chain joins TRBV7-3 and TRBJ2-2, with D perhaps being TRBD1 or TRBD2 (5 bases each). This TCR was recovered from a human donor in good health. Some libraries in this study had Jurkat cell RNA spiked in. Sequencing was done on a sample of naive CD8+ T cells from blood, with Jurkat cell RNA spiked in. Noted subset: FACS-sorted CD8+CD4-CCR7+CD45RA+ naive T cells. The CDR3 sequence is CASSRSGRRGDTGELFF. The CDR3 DNA follows: TGTGCCAGCAGTCGCAGCGGTAGGAGAGGGGACACCGGGGAGCTGTTTTTT. Complete variable domain (other parts from reference TRBV7-3 and TRBJ2-2): GAGVSQTPSNKVTEKGKYVELRCDPISGHTALYWYRQSLGQGPEFLIYFQGTGAADDSGLPNDRFFAVRPEGSVSTLKIQRTERGDSAVYLCASSRSGRRGDTGELFFGEGSRLTVL.